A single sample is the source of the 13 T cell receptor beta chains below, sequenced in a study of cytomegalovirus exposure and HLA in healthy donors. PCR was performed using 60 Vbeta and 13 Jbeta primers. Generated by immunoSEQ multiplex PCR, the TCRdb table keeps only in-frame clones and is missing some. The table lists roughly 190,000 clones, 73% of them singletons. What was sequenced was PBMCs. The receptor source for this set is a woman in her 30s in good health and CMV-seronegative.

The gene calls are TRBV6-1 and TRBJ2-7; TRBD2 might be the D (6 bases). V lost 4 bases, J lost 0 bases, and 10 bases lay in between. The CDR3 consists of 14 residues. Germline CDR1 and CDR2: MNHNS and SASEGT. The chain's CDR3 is CASSGGDHSYEQYF. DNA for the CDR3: TGTGCCAGCAGTGGGGGGGACCACTCCTACGAGCAGTACTTC.

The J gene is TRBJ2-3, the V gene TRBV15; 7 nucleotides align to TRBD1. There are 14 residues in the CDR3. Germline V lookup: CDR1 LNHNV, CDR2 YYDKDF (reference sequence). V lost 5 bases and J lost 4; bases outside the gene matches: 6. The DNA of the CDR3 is TGTGCCACCAGCCTCAGGGGGATGGCAGATACGCAGTATTTT. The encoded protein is CATSLRGMADTQYF.

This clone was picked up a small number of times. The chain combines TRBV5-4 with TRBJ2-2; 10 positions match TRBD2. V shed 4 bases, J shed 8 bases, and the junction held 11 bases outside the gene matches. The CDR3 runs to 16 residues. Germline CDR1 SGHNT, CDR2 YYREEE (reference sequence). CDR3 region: CASSQDDSSGSGELFF. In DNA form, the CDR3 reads TGTGCCAGCAGCCAAGATGATTCTAGCGGGAGTGGGGAGCTGTTTTTT. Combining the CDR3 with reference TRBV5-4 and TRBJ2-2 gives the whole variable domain ETGVTQSPTHLIKTRGQQVTLRCSSQSGHNTVSWYQQALGQGPQFIFQYYREEENGRGNFPPRFSGLQFPNYSSELNVNALELDDSALYLCASSQDDSSGSGELFFGEGSRLTVL.

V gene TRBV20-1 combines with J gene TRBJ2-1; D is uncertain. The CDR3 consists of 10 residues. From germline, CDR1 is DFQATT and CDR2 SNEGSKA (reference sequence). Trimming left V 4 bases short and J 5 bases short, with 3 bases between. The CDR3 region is CSATNNEQFF. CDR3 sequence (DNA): TGCAGTGCTACCAACAATGAGCAGTTCTTC.

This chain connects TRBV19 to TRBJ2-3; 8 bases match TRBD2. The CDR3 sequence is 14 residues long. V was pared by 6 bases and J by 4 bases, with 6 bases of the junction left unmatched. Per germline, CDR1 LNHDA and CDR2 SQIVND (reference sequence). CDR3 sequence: CASRTRGGADTQYF. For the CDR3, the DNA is TGTGCCAGTAGAACCCGGGGGGGCGCAGATACGCAGTATTTT.

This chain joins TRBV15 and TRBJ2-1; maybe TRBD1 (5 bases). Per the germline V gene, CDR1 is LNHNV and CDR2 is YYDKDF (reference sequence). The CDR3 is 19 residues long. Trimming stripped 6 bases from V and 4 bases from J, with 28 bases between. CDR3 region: CATRGPQGGPDLKYNEQFF. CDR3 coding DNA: TGTGCCACCAGGGGCCCCCAGGGTGGTCCTGATTTGAAATACAATGAGCAGTTCTTC.

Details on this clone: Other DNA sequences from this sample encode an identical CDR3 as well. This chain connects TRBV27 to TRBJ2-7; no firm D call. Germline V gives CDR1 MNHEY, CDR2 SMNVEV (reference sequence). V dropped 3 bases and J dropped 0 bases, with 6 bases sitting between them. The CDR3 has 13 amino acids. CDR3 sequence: CASSLVSSYEQYF. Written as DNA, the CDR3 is TGTGCCAGCAGTTTGGTGAGCTCCTACGAGCAGTACTTC.

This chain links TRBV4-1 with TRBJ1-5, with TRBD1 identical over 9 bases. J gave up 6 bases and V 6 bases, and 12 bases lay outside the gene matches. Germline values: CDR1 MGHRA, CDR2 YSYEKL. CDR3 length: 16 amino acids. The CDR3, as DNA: TGCGCCAGCAGTCTCCCGGGACAGGGATTAGGTCAGCCCCAGCATTTT. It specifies CASSLPGQGLGQPQHF.

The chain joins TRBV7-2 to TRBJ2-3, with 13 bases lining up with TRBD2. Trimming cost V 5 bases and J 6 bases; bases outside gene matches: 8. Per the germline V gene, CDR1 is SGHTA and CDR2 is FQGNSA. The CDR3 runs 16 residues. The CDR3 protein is CASSRRTSGRWDTQYF. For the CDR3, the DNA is TGTGCCAGCAGCCGCCGGACTAGCGGGAGATGGGATACGCAGTATTTT.

The CDR3 DNA is TGTGCCAGTAGTATAGGGACAGGGGGCGGGAATCAGCCCCAGCATTTT. Amino acid sequence: CASSIGTGGGNQPQHF. The rearrangement joins TRBV19 to TRBJ1-5; 11 bases align to TRBD1. CDR1 LNHDA and CDR2 SQIVND come from the germline V gene (reference sequence). The CDR3 contains 16 residues. The ends lost 1 base at V and 4 bases at J; junction bases unmatched: 3.

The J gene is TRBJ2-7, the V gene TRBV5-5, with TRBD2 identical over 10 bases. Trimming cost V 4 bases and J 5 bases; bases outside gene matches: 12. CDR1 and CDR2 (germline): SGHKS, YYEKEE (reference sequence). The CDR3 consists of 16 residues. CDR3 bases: TGTGCCAGCAGCCAAGAGAGGAGCGGGGGGGCCGACGAGCAGTACTTC. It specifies CASSQERSGGADEQYF. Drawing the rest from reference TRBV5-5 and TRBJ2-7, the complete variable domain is DAGVTQSPTHLIKTRGQQVTLRCSPISGHKSVSWYQQVLGQGPQFIFQYYEKEERGRGNFPDRFSARQFPNYSSELNVNALLLGDSALYLCASSQERSGGADEQYFGPGTRLTVT.

The CDR3 here is CASSPLIAGSKETQYF. The DNA for the CDR3 is TGCGCCAGCAGCCCGCTTATAGCGGGGTCAAAAGAGACCCAGTACTTC. V usage is TRBV5-1 and J usage is TRBJ2-5; 8 nucleotides match TRBD2. Germline trimming cut 4 bases from V and 3 bases from J; bases unmatched to any gene: 11. The germline CDR1 and CDR2 sequences are SGHRS and YFSETQ. This CDR3 has 16 amino acids.

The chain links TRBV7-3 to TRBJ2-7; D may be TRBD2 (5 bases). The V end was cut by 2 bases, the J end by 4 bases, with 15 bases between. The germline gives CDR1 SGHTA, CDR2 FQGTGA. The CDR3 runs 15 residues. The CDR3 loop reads CASSLVGKLDYEQYF. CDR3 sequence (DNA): TGTGCCAGCAGCTTAGTCGGGAAACTAGATTACGAGCAGTACTTC.